These T cell receptor beta chains were read from a single sample in a study of T cell responses to AZD1222 COVID-19 vaccine. Clones were read by immunoSEQ multiplex PCR, and TCRdb kept only the in-frame ones, dropping some. In the table there are some 100,000 clones, about 91% of which are singletons. The material sequenced was peripheral blood, taken on day 0 of AZD1222 vaccination. Receptors originate from an adult in good health. Each CDR3 is given with its conserved first and last residue. The D gene is left open where the match is weak. Not every row has a clone size; where given, it reads once, few, many or a size class.

size,J,D,V,DNA,CDR3
few,TRBJ2-1,.,TRBV20-1,TGCAGTGCTAGTGAATCCGGTAAGCAGTTCTTC,CSASESGKQFF
.,TRBJ2-2,.,TRBV12-5,TGTGCTAGTGGTCCGCGTAGGGAGCTGTTTTTT,CASGPRRELFF
once,TRBJ2-2,TRBD2,TRBV15,TGTGCCACCAGCAGAGATTCGGGAGGCGGGCGTGAGGACGGGGAGCTGTTTTTT,CATSRDSGGGREDGELFF
.,TRBJ2-3,.,TRBV23-1,TGCGCCAGCAGTCAAACTAGACCTAACAGCTATACGCAGTATTTT,CASSQTRPNSYTQYF
.,TRBJ1-4,.,TRBV18,TGTGCCAGCTCACCACCGGGGGAGACTAATGAAAAACTGTTTTTT,CASSPPGETNEKLFF
few,TRBJ2-7,TRBD1,TRBV2,TGTGCCAGCAGCGGTCTAGGGGGCTACTACGAGCAGTACTTC,CASSGLGGYYEQYF
.,TRBJ2-6,.,TRBV30,TGTGCCTGGAATGCAGAAAGGTTCTCTGGGGCCAACGTCCTGACTTTC,CAWNAERFSGANVLTF
.,TRBJ2-1,TRBD2,TRBV5-4,TGTGCCAGCAGGGCCGGGACTAGCGGGTACAATGAGCAGTTCTTC,CASRAGTSGYNEQFF
.,TRBJ2-7,TRBD2,TRBV18,TGTGCCAGCTCTAGAGGTTCTGGGGGGGACGAGCAGTACTTC,CASSRGSGGDEQYF
.,TRBJ1-4,.,TRBV30,TGTGCCTGGAGTGTACGGACGACCGGTGAAAAACTGTTTTTT,CAWSVRTTGEKLFF
.,TRBJ1-6,.,TRBV18,TGTGCCAGCTCCTACAGGGAGGGGGATAATTCACCCCTCCACTTT,CASSYREGDNSPLHF
.,TRBJ2-4,.,TRBV19,TGTGCCAGTACAGGAGGGGCGGAGGACATTCAGTACTTC,CASTGGAEDIQYF
once,TRBJ1-6,.,TRBV12-3/TRBV12-4,TGTGCCAGCAGACCCTCGAGTAATTCACCCCTCCACTTT,CASRPSSNSPLHF
.,TRBJ2-1,.,TRBV18,TGTGCCAGCTCTCCCCGGGAGGAGCAGTTCTTC,CASSPREEQFF
.,TRBJ2-2,.,TRBV9,TGTGCCAGCAGCGTAGACCCGACTAGTAGGGTCGGGGAGCTGTTTTTT,CASSVDPTSRVGELFF
.,TRBJ1-2,TRBD1,TRBV5-1,TGCGCCAGCAGCTTGGGGGACAGGGGAGTCTATGGCTACACCTTC,CASSLGDRGVYGYTF
.,TRBJ2-1,.,TRBV5-4,TGTGCCAGCAGCCCCCAGGGGGGGCTAAGCTCCTACAATGAGCAGTTCTTC,CASSPQGGLSSYNEQFF
.,TRBJ1-2,TRBD1,TRBV27,TGTGCCAGCAGTTTAATACAGGGGAGTGGCTACACCTTC,CASSLIQGSGYTF
.,TRBJ1-5,.,TRBV21-1,TGTGCCAGCAGCAAAGATGGGACAGGGGGCTGCAATCAGCATTTT,CASSKDGTGGCNQHF
.,TRBJ2-1,.,TRBV5-8,TGTGCCAGCAGCCTCTTTCATGAGCAGTTCTTC,CASSLFHEQFF
.,TRBJ2-2,TRBD1,TRBV2,TGTGCCAGCAGTGAACAGGGGGTCGGGGAGCTGTTTTTT,CASSEQGVGELFF
.,TRBJ1-1,.,TRBV7-9,TGTGCCAGCAGCTTAGCTTGGGGGAGCAGTGAAGCTTTCTTT,CASSLAWGSSEAFF
.,TRBJ2-3,.,TRBV9,TGTGCCAGCAGCGAAACGGTCGCCCCCACAGATACGCAGTATTTT,CASSETVAPTDTQYF
.,TRBJ1-5,.,TRBV6-5,TGTGCCAGTTGGGGACGGCCTAATCAGCCCCAGCATTTT,CASWGRPNQPQHF
.,TRBJ2-4,TRBD2,TRBV4-1,TGCGCCAGCAGCCCTTGGGCGGGAGGGAGCCAAAACATTCAGTACTTC,CASSPWAGGSQNIQYF
.,TRBJ1-6,.,TRBV27,TGTGCCAGCAGTTGGCAGGGTTTAGATTCACCCCTCCACTTT,CASSWQGLDSPLHF
.,TRBJ2-7,.,TRBV7-8,TGTGCCAGCAGCTTAGTGGAGGCCTACGAGCAGTACTTC,CASSLVEAYEQYF
.,TRBJ1-1,.,TRBV18,TGTGCCAGCTCAAAGGGCCCGGCAATGAACACTGAAGCTTTCTTT,CASSKGPAMNTEAFF
.,TRBJ1-1,.,TRBV6-2/TRBV6-3,TGTGCCAGCAGTTTGATGGGCTTTGAAGCTTTCTTT,CASSLMGFEAFF
.,TRBJ2-5,.,TRBV11-2,TGTGCCAGCAGCTTAGACAAGGAGACCCAGTACTTC,CASSLDKETQYF
.,TRBJ2-2,.,TRBV5-1,TGCGCCAGCAGCTTGGTAACTAGTGGAGACACCGGGGAGCTGTTTTTT,CASSLVTSGDTGELFF
.,TRBJ2-1,.,TRBV5-1,TGCGCCAGCAGCTCGCCGCCGGACAATGAGCAGTTCTTC,CASSSPPDNEQFF
once,TRBJ2-1,.,TRBV5-6,TGTGCCAGCAGCTCGGACGTCGATGAGCAGTTCTTC,CASSSDVDEQFF
.,TRBJ1-1,.,TRBV7-8,TGTGCCAGCAGCTTAGAGAAGGATACTGAAGCTTTCTTT,CASSLEKDTEAFF
.,TRBJ1-1,.,TRBV7-9,TGTGCCAGCAGCTTACTGGGGGGGAACACTGAAGCTTTCTTT,CASSLLGGNTEAFF
.,TRBJ2-7,.,TRBV5-1,TGCGCCAGCAGCTTCCAAACAGGGTCCCCCTACGAGCAGTACTTC,CASSFQTGSPYEQYF
.,TRBJ1-4,.,TRBV15,TGTGCCACCGCCCTGCGGGAGGGAGAAAAACTGTTTTTT,CATALREGEKLFF
.,TRBJ1-5,.,TRBV18,TGTGCCAGCTCAGATTTGCAGGTTAGCAATCAGCCCCAGCATTTT,CASSDLQVSNQPQHF
once,TRBJ1-2,.,TRBV7-2,TGTGCCAGCAGCTCCGGGTGGGAGGGCTACACCTTC,CASSSGWEGYTF
.,TRBJ2-1,.,TRBV19,TGTGCCAGCACCCCTAGCGTGTCCTACAATGAGCAGTTCTTC,CASTPSVSYNEQFF
.,TRBJ1-5,.,TRBV6-2/TRBV6-3,TGTGCCAGCAGTTACTTTTCCCCGGGTCAGCCCCAGCATTTT,CASSYFSPGQPQHF
.,TRBJ2-7,TRBD1,TRBV5-1,TGCGCCAGCAGCTCCGGGACAGGGCCCTACGAGCAGTACTTC,CASSSGTGPYEQYF
.,TRBJ1-6,.,TRBV6-5,TGTGCCTCAGCGTGGCAGAACTATAATTCACCCCTCCACTTT,CASAWQNYNSPLHF
.,TRBJ1-5,.,TRBV3-1/TRBV3-2,TGTGCCAGCAGCCTTGGGATCCTCGGCAATCAGCCCCAGCATTTT,CASSLGILGNQPQHF
.,TRBJ1-1,.,TRBV6-5,TGTGCCAGCAGTTACTCGCGCAGGGACACTGAAGCTTTCTTT,CASSYSRRDTEAFF
once,TRBJ2-2,.,TRBV5-5,TGTGCCAGCAGCTTATCAGGGCCGGACACCGGGGAGCTGTTTTTT,CASSLSGPDTGELFF
.,TRBJ2-7,TRBD1,TRBV7-3,TGTGCCAGCAGCTTAAATGGAGGCGCAGGGGGTTCCTACGAGCAGTACTTC,CASSLNGGAGGSYEQYF
.,TRBJ1-2,.,TRBV7-9,TGTGCCAGCAGCTTAGTCTCCTCGGCCGCCTACACCTTC,CASSLVSSAAYTF
.,TRBJ1-1,.,TRBV5-1,TGCGCCAGCAAGGTCTGGGGTACCTCGGGCACTGAAGCTTTCTTT,CASKVWGTSGTEAFF
.,TRBJ2-2,TRBD1,TRBV7-9,TGTGCCAGCAGCTTAGGATCCGGGACAGTTCCGACCGGGGAGCTGTTTTTT,CASSLGSGTVPTGELFF
.,TRBJ1-1,.,TRBV6-5,TGTGCCAGCAAACAGGGATACACTGAAGCTTTCTTT,CASKQGYTEAFF
once,TRBJ2-7,.,TRBV7-9,TGTGCCAGCAGCTTACAGGGTGACTACGAGCAGTACTTC,CASSLQGDYEQYF
.,TRBJ1-3,.,TRBV6-5,TGTGCCAGCAGTTACTCTTGGCAGGGCTCTGGAAACACCATATATTTT,CASSYSWQGSGNTIYF
once,TRBJ2-3,.,TRBV5-1,TGCGCCAGCAGCTTTAACGGTGGACAGAGCACAGATACGCAGTATTTT,CASSFNGGQSTDTQYF